This is a list of T cell receptor beta chains from one sample in a study of blood T cell repertoires in COVID-19. Repertoires were generated with immunoSEQ multiplex PCR, while TCRdb's copy carries only in-frame clones and drops some. This sample carries 350,000 to 450,000 clones, around nine tenths of them seen once, and the ten largest clones take around 1.5%. Sequences were obtained from PBMCs or T cells enriched from blood (not recorded which). The receptors originated from a woman aged 18-29 years who had been exposed to COVID-19. CDR3s include the opening cysteine and the closing phenylalanine or tryptophan. The D gene is left open where the match is weak. The listing skips clone size in some rows; elsewhere it reads once, few, many or a size class.

d_call: .; v_call: TRBV6-1; j_call: TRBJ2-2; clone_size: .; cdr3_nt: TGTGCCAGCAGTGAAATGCGGAACACCGGGGAGCTGTTTTTT; cdr3_aa: CASSEMRNTGELFF
d_call: TRBD2; v_call: TRBV15; j_call: TRBJ2-5; clone_size: .; cdr3_nt: TGTGCCACCAGCCTCGGTTGGACTAGCGGGCAGTACCAAGAGACCCAGTACTTC; cdr3_aa: CATSLGWTSGQYQETQYF
d_call: TRBD2; v_call: TRBV19; j_call: TRBJ2-1; clone_size: .; cdr3_nt: TGTGCCAGTAGTATCGCGGGAGTTGGTGAGCAGTTCTTC; cdr3_aa: CASSIAGVGEQFF
d_call: TRBD1; v_call: TRBV5-1; j_call: TRBJ2-7; clone_size: .; cdr3_nt: TGCGCCAGCAGCTCCGGACAGGGGAACTACGAGCAGTACTTC; cdr3_aa: CASSSGQGNYEQYF
d_call: .; v_call: TRBV15; j_call: TRBJ2-5; clone_size: .; cdr3_nt: TGTGCCACCAGCACCAACAACCCGACAGGCCGTGAGACCCAGTACTTC; cdr3_aa: CATSTNNPTGRETQYF
d_call: .; v_call: TRBV5-1; j_call: TRBJ2-1; clone_size: .; cdr3_nt: TGCGCCAGCAGCAGATCAGGGGACCCCATATCCTACAATGAGCAGTTCTTC; cdr3_aa: CASSRSGDPISYNEQFF
d_call: .; v_call: TRBV6-4; j_call: TRBJ2-2; clone_size: .; cdr3_nt: TGTGCCAGCAGCGTGAACAGGAACACCGGGGAGCTGTTTTTT; cdr3_aa: CASSVNRNTGELFF
d_call: TRBD1; v_call: TRBV7-8; j_call: TRBJ2-7; clone_size: once; cdr3_nt: TGTGCCAGCAGCCCAGGACAGGTCCCCAACTCCTACGAGCAGTACTTC; cdr3_aa: CASSPGQVPNSYEQYF
d_call: TRBD1; v_call: TRBV6-6; j_call: TRBJ1-1; clone_size: .; cdr3_nt: TGTGCCAGCACCCCGACAGGGAGGAACACTGAAGCTTTCTTT; cdr3_aa: CASTPTGRNTEAFF
d_call: .; v_call: TRBV6-2/TRBV6-3; j_call: TRBJ2-5; clone_size: .; cdr3_nt: TGTGCCAGCAGTTACATCCAGGGATATCAAGAGACCCAGTACTTC; cdr3_aa: CASSYIQGYQETQYF
d_call: .; v_call: TRBV5-1; j_call: TRBJ1-4; clone_size: .; cdr3_nt: TGCGCCAGCAGCATCCGACAGTTCTCGACTAATGAAAAACTGTTTTTT; cdr3_aa: CASSIRQFSTNEKLFF
d_call: .; v_call: TRBV7-6; j_call: TRBJ2-2; clone_size: .; cdr3_nt: TGTGCCAGCAGCTTAGTTGGGCAGGGGAACACCGGGGAGCTGTTTTTT; cdr3_aa: CASSLVGQGNTGELFF
d_call: .; v_call: TRBV7-8; j_call: TRBJ1-3; clone_size: .; cdr3_nt: TGTGCCAGCAGCTTAGTGGACTTGTCTGGAAACACCATATATTTT; cdr3_aa: CASSLVDLSGNTIYF
d_call: TRBD2; v_call: TRBV3-1/TRBV3-2; j_call: TRBJ2-7; clone_size: .; cdr3_nt: TGTGCCAGCAGCCAACTTAGACTAGCGGAGACCTACGAGCAGTACTTC; cdr3_aa: CASSQLRLAETYEQYF
d_call: TRBD2; v_call: TRBV14; j_call: TRBJ2-7; clone_size: .; cdr3_nt: TGTGCCAGCAGCCATCTGGCCCGGGGGCCGATAGCGGGAGGTGACTCCTACGAGCAGTACTTC; cdr3_aa: CASSHLARGPIAGGDSYEQYF
d_call: .; v_call: TRBV19; j_call: TRBJ1-5; clone_size: .; cdr3_nt: TGTGCCAGTGACCAGGTTAGCAATCAGCCCCAGCATTTT; cdr3_aa: CASDQVSNQPQHF
d_call: .; v_call: TRBV21-1; j_call: TRBJ2-2; clone_size: .; cdr3_nt: TGTGCCAGCAGCAAAGCGGGCGGGAGAGGCTATACCGGGGAGCTGTTTTTT; cdr3_aa: CASSKAGGRGYTGELFF
d_call: TRBD1; v_call: TRBV2; j_call: TRBJ1-2; clone_size: .; cdr3_nt: TGTGCCAGCACTCTGGACAGGGGAGCTAACTATGGCTACACCTTC; cdr3_aa: CASTLDRGANYGYTF
d_call: .; v_call: TRBV7-8; j_call: TRBJ2-3; clone_size: .; cdr3_nt: TGTGCCAGCACTATCGCGGGGGCAACAGATACGCAGTATTTT; cdr3_aa: CASTIAGATDTQYF
d_call: .; v_call: TRBV2; j_call: TRBJ2-4; clone_size: .; cdr3_nt: TGTGCCAGCAGTGAAGCTGGCGGGGTTGTCAAAAACATTCAGTACTTC; cdr3_aa: CASSEAGGVVKNIQYF
d_call: TRBD1; v_call: TRBV5-6; j_call: TRBJ1-2; clone_size: .; cdr3_nt: TGTGCCAGCAGCCGGGACAGTTATGGCTACACCTTC; cdr3_aa: CASSRDSYGYTF
d_call: .; v_call: TRBV11-2; j_call: TRBJ1-1; clone_size: .; cdr3_nt: TGTGCCAAACGGACAGCAACTTTCATAGGCACTGAAGCTTTCTTT; cdr3_aa: CAKRTATFIGTEAFF
d_call: .; v_call: TRBV7-2; j_call: TRBJ1-4; clone_size: .; cdr3_nt: TGTGCCAGCAGCCCCCTGACAGCAACTAATGAAAAACTGTTTTTT; cdr3_aa: CASSPLTATNEKLFF
d_call: TRBD1; v_call: TRBV6-5; j_call: TRBJ1-4; clone_size: .; cdr3_nt: TGTGCCAGCAGATCCTCGACAGGGGGCGCGGAAAAACTGTTTTTT; cdr3_aa: CASRSSTGGAEKLFF
d_call: .; v_call: TRBV29-1; j_call: TRBJ1-3; clone_size: .; cdr3_nt: TGCAGCGTTCAGGGGCAGGGCTCTGGAAACACCATATATTTT; cdr3_aa: CSVQGQGSGNTIYF
d_call: TRBD2; v_call: TRBV27; j_call: TRBJ2-1; clone_size: many; cdr3_nt: TGTGCCAGCGGGACAGAACTAGCGGGGTTCTCCTACAATGAGCAGTTCTTC; cdr3_aa: CASGTELAGFSYNEQFF
d_call: TRBD2; v_call: TRBV4-2; j_call: TRBJ2-3; clone_size: .; cdr3_nt: TGTGCCAGCAGCTCACTAGCGGGAGCAGATACGCAGTATTTT; cdr3_aa: CASSSLAGADTQYF
d_call: .; v_call: TRBV6-6; j_call: TRBJ2-1; clone_size: .; cdr3_nt: TGTGCCAGCAGCCCCTCGGGACTCGTCTACGGTGAGCAGTTCTTC; cdr3_aa: CASSPSGLVYGEQFF
d_call: .; v_call: TRBV4-3; j_call: TRBJ1-4; clone_size: .; cdr3_nt: TGCGCCAGCAGCCAAGATCTGGCCCTGCGGTTACCTAATGAAAAACTGTTTTTT; cdr3_aa: CASSQDLALRLPNEKLFF
d_call: TRBD2; v_call: TRBV5-1; j_call: TRBJ2-3; clone_size: .; cdr3_nt: TGCGCCAGCAGCTTTGGACTAGCGGCAGATACGCAGTATTTT; cdr3_aa: CASSFGLAADTQYF
d_call: .; v_call: TRBV6-5; j_call: TRBJ1-4; clone_size: .; cdr3_nt: TGTGCCAGCAGTTACTCGCGCGGAAGTGAAAAACTGTTTTTT; cdr3_aa: CASSYSRGSEKLFF
d_call: TRBD1; v_call: TRBV5-4; j_call: TRBJ1-6; clone_size: .; cdr3_nt: TGTGCCAGCAGCCATGGACAGGGAGTTAATTCACCCCTCCACTTT; cdr3_aa: CASSHGQGVNSPLHF
d_call: TRBD1; v_call: TRBV3-1/TRBV3-2; j_call: TRBJ2-1; clone_size: .; cdr3_nt: TGTGCCAGCAGCCAAGGTAGGTCTACTGACAGGGAGCCCTACAATGAGCAGTTCTTC; cdr3_aa: CASSQGRSTDREPYNEQFF
d_call: TRBD1; v_call: TRBV5-1; j_call: TRBJ2-7; clone_size: .; cdr3_nt: TGCGCCAGCAGCCCCGGACAGGAGAAGTACGAGCAGTACTTC; cdr3_aa: CASSPGQEKYEQYF
d_call: .; v_call: TRBV5-1; j_call: TRBJ2-7; clone_size: .; cdr3_nt: TGCGCCAGCAGCCTTGAGGGTCAAAGCTCCTACGAGCAGTACTTC; cdr3_aa: CASSLEGQSSYEQYF